The 13 T cell receptor beta chains listed next were all sequenced from one sample in a study of T cells in localized non-small cell lung cancer (dated by TCRdb to the early 2020s). Receptor amplification or capture employed the immunoSEQ multiplex PCR assay. TCRdb took this table from immuneACCESS and kept in-frame rearrangements with V and J called. Such tables lack part of the clones; where checked against another copy, unresolved V genes explain under half of the gap, and the rest is unexplained. The sample table records some 11,000 clones; about 86% of these occur just once. The ten largest clonotypes hold approximately 20% of the sample. Sequences were derived from peripheral blood, sampled before any cancer treatment. All receptors derive from a male donor at least 60 years old with stage I lung adenocarcinoma.

The rearrangement links TRBV4-2 to TRBJ2-7; D not certain. Between the trimmed V and J ends, which lost 7 bases and 5 bases, there was a span of 18 bases. Germline lookup yields CDR1 LGHNA and CDR2 YNFKEQ. The CDR3 is made up of 14 amino acids. DNA of the CDR3: TGTGCCAGCACAAATAACGCCCCCCCCAACGAGCAGTACTTC. It yields the protein CASTNNAPPNEQYF.

The chain has TRBV19 and TRBJ1-3, with a weak D call TRBD1 (6 bases). Germline CDR1 LNHDA, CDR2 SQIVND (reference sequence). Trimming took off 7 bases at V and 8 bases at J, with 21 bases between the two ends. This CDR3 region has 15 residues. CDR3 DNA: TGTGCCAGTACCTCCATAGAGAGGGGGAGTGACACCATATATTTT. This codes for CASTSIERGSDTIYF.

The chain couples TRBV2 to TRBJ1-1; a possible D gene is TRBD1 (5 bases). CDR3 size: 13 residues. The ends were cut back, 4 bases at V and 4 bases at J, with 10 bases in the middle. Per the germline V gene, CDR1 is SNHLY and CDR2 is FYNNEI. The CDR3, as DNA: TGTGCCAGCAGTGTGGCAGGGAGCACTGAAGCTTTCTTT. Translating gives CASSVAGSTEAFF.

This clone is categorized as large. The V gene is TRBV19, the J gene TRBJ2-2; D possibly matches TRBD1 or TRBD2 (5 bases each). Germline-derived CDR1 and CDR2 are LNHDA and SQIVND (reference sequence). The CDR3 totals 12 residues. The germline V and J ends were trimmed by 5 bases and 8 bases, with 9 bases remaining between them. CDR3: CASSVGEGELFF. The CDR3 DNA sequence: TGTGCCAGTAGTGTGGGGGAAGGGGAGCTGTTTTTT.

The chain joins TRBV15 to TRBJ1-4; D may be TRBD1 (6 bases). There are 14 residues in the CDR3. V was clipped by 0 bases and J by 6 bases, with 8 bases between them. CDR1 LNHNV and CDR2 YYDKDF come from the germline V gene (reference sequence). The CDR3 loop reads CATSRDRGYEKLFF. The CDR3 DNA follows: TGTGCCACCAGCAGAGACAGGGGTTATGAAAAACTGTTTTTT.

The chain couples TRBV4-1 to TRBJ2-3, with TRBD2 matching over 7 bases. The germline gives CDR1 MGHRA, CDR2 YSYEKL. V trimming: 1 base; J trimming: 0 bases; junction bases outside the gene matches: 4. The CDR3 runs to 16 residues. CDR3 amino acids: CASSQGSGVSTDTQYF. CDR3 bases: TGCGCCAGCAGCCAAGGCAGCGGGGTTAGCACAGATACGCAGTATTTT.

This clone was observed a single time. The CDR3 reads CASTSPGLAPYEQYF. For the CDR3, the DNA is TGTGCCAGCACTTCCCCGGGACTAGCGCCTTACGAGCAGTACTTC. The J gene is TRBJ2-7, the V gene TRBV28, with 10 positions matching TRBD2. The CDR3 extends over 15 amino acids. V gave up 7 bases and J gave up 4 bases; unmatched junction bases: 10. Germline CDR1 is MDHEN and CDR2 is SYDVKM.

The rearrangement uses TRBV7-2 and TRBJ1-2, with D possibly matching TRBD1 (6 bases). V was shortened by 5 bases and J by 7 bases, with 14 bases between the two germline ends. In germline, CDR1 is SGHTA, CDR2 FQGNSA. The CDR3 length is 13 residues. The CDR3 is CASSPGASAGYTF. DNA of the CDR3: TGTGCCAGCAGCCCGGGGGCTTCCGCTGGCTACACCTTC.

V gene TRBV11-3 combines with J gene TRBJ2-1; TRBD2 matches 9 bases. Germline V gene sequence: CDR1 SGHNT, CDR2 YENEEA. This CDR3 comprises 16 residues. V lost 1 base, J lost 6 bases, and 7 bases stayed unmatched. The CDR3 nucleotides are TGTGCCAGCAGCTTAGGAGGCGGGAGGGACCCCAATGAGCAGTTCTTC. Its protein product is CASSLGGGRDPNEQFF.

DNA of the CDR3: TGTGCCTGGAGTCCGGGACAGGCACCCGACGAGCAGTACTTC. Protein: CAWSPGQAPDEQYF. The V call is TRBV30, the J call TRBJ2-7, with 8 bases that match TRBD1. The length of the CDR3 is 14 residues. The V gene's germline CDR1 is GTSNPN and CDR2 SVGIG (reference sequence). With 2 bases clipped from V and 5 bases from J, the junction kept 8 bases outside the gene matches.

The sample holds a few counts of this clone. The rearrangement links TRBV6-1 to TRBJ1-5; D is uncertain. This CDR3 is built from 11 residues. Germline V gene sequence: CDR1 MNHNS, CDR2 SASEGT. V was clipped by 6 bases and J by 5 bases, with 5 bases between them. The chain's CDR3 is CASRDHQPQHF. CDR3 sequence (DNA): TGTGCCAGCAGGGACCATCAGCCCCAGCATTTT.

This chain joins TRBV7-6 and TRBJ2-7; TRBD2 aligns across 11 bases. The CDR3 length is 14 residues. In germline, CDR1 is SGHVS, CDR2 FNYEAQ. The ends lost 5 bases at V and 5 bases at J; junction bases unmatched: 5. The CDR3 DNA reads as TGTGCCAGCAGCCGGGAACTAGCGGGAGACGAGCAGTACTTC. Residues: CASSRELAGDEQYF.

This clone is labeled medium-sized. The V call is TRBV28, the J call TRBJ1-3; D may be TRBD1 (6 bases). The CDR3 spans 16 residues. V was clipped by 2 bases and J by 3 bases, with 14 bases between them. Germline V lookup: CDR1 MDHEN, CDR2 SYDVKM. The CDR3 protein is CASSLSGGAHGNTIYF. CDR3 in DNA: TGTGCCAGCAGTTTAAGTGGGGGGGCACATGGAAACACCATATATTTT.